Described below is a single T cell receptor (beta chain) sequence and its context. Its target antigen remains unknown. No quality values exist for individual bases; no much larger clone is one base distant. The CDR3, from cysteine to phenylalanine, totals 16 residues. The retained sequence is limited to the CDR3, 48 bases, with the frame set at the first base. As encoded in the germline V gene, CDR1 is MGHRA while CDR2 is YSYEKL. The junction carries 15 bases between V and J, which are trimmed by 1 base and 3 bases respectively. In total, 600 or so healthy bone marrow donors made up the cohort. At the time of sampling, every cohort member was nominally healthy, though immune exposures that went unrecorded were likely present. The donor tested CMV seronegative, placing the donor among the roughly 350 seronegative members of the cohort. A peripheral blood sample was provided by each donor, and peripheral blood mononuclear cells were used for TCR beta sequencing. The Qiagen DNeasy Blood Extraction Kit was used to extract genomic DNA from the blood cell samples.

This sample was included in a study of cytomegalovirus exposure and HLA in healthy donors (TCRdb year 2017). Study-wide context: An earlier analysis of 587 of the donors reported about 280 Gb of sequence data and 95 million to 130 million unique TCR beta sequences obtained from about 179 million T cells. To study patterns of TCR occurrence, a later analysis re-analyzed previously published TCR beta repertoires from 650 to 750 donors and added high-resolution HLA genotyping. Roughly five DR-DQ haplotypes were handled as single units for association and clustering because linkage in the cohort was strong. Typing coverage differed by locus: A, B, C, DRB1 and DQB1 were typed in about 620-630 donors, DQA1 in about 560, DPA1 in 600 to 610, and DPB1 in around 490. HLA typing included class I and class II loci at four-digit resolution. An early release that covered about 600 HLA-typed donors contained approximately 300 gigabases of sequencing data and around 80 million unique TCR sequences. On average, about 200,000 unique TCR beta nucleotide sequences were sequenced per donor among a few hundred genotyped donors of the cohort, with roughly 19% of those sequences being non-productive. Rather than using new phenotypic data, the later analysis identified candidate immune exposures from TCR beta sequences and from how often those sequences occurred across donors. Of the roughly 400 genotyped donors, 81% fell in the genetic ancestry cluster associated with self-reported Caucasian donors. To predict cytomegalovirus infection status, the study combined high-throughput TCR immunosequencing, statistical association of individual TCRs with disease status, and machine learning. The study aimed to test whether signatures of past pathogen exposure could be identified by cataloging public T cell receptors. The T cell repertoires of around 670 subjects were profiled by immunosequencing and related to cytomegalovirus serostatus. In an earlier analysis of roughly 600 of the donors, high-throughput TCR beta sequencing was used to judge whether each TCR beta V gene segment behaved as functional or pseudogenic. Donor age, sex, ethnicity and CMV serostatus were compiled alongside the repertoire data. Besides the first cohort of around 700 subjects, a separate validation cohort made up of 120 or so different subjects was used. In a later genetic analysis, genome-wide SNP genotypes for about three fifths of the roughly 670 donors were used, and that subset was treated as a discovery cohort. All discovery cohort repertoires had been generated using a single sequencing platform.

To prepare the library, the immunoSEQ multiplex PCR assay was applied. For the multiplex PCR, a mixture combining 60 forward primers for TCR Vbeta segments and 13 reverse primers for TCR Jbeta segments was used. A multiplex PCR assay on genomic DNA amplified the CDR3 region of rearranged TCR beta genes. Amplified TCR beta libraries were sequenced as 87-base-pair reads on the Illumina HiSeq System. Per the source publication's procedure: A later analysis counted about 76 million unique TCR beta chains across the 500 to 850 repertoires, and some 12 million of these chains were shared by at least two donors. Raw reads were error-corrected and collapsed into unique sequences by a nearest-neighbor algorithm in which closely related sequences were merged to remove PCR and sequencing errors. CDR3 sequences were aligned to IMGT reference sequences to assign V, D and J gene segments. For a sequence to be retained, at least a six-nucleotide match to both a V gene segment and a J gene segment was required. A rearrangement counted as productive if the CDR3 had no stop codons and remained in frame with V and J, and every other rearrangement counted as non-productive. Following IMGT convention, CDR3 was defined as the stretch from the second conserved V-encoded cysteine to the conserved J-encoded phenylalanine. The earlier analysis of a few hundred of the donors excluded any sequence lacking an unambiguous match to a single V gene segment. In an earlier analysis of some 590 of the donors, V segments were called functional above 56.7% productive rearrangements and were called segregating when the between-donor standard deviation exceeded 5%. A statistical classification framework was built for diagnosing cytomegalovirus status from the catalog of TCR beta chain sequences. A later analysis assigned V and J genes by comparing TCR nucleotide sequences with IMGT/GENE-DB human TR gene sequences. In a later analysis, CDR3 sequences and most-parsimonious VDJ recombination scenarios were assigned using the TCRdist pipeline. In a later analysis, each TCR beta chain was defined by its CDR3 amino acid sequence together with its V-gene family, and reads lacking a unique V-gene family were excluded. A later analysis removed nearly 600 highly shared, low-generation-probability nucleotide sequences to deal with suspected cross-contamination and a sequencing artifact. For each public chain, a later analysis derived a clonal expansion index from normalized ranks of inferred template counts within each repertoire. In a later analysis, generation probabilities were computed using a VDJ recombination model fitted to out-of-frame rearrangements, and the results were checked against IGoR. In a later analysis, hypergeometric tests were used to score TCR-TCR, TCR-HLA and TCR-CMV co-occurrence, with a repertoire-size bias correction applied to TCR pairs. False discovery rates were estimated in a later analysis by permuting HLA or CMV assignments 20 times. A later analysis grouped co-occurring TCRs with DBSCAN, adding TCRdist sequence similarity when clustering within HLA-allele-positive subsets. Co-occurrence clustering excluded repertoires with fewer than 30,000 or more than 120,000 public chains, plus five with anomalous nucleotide sharing. What TCRdb holds here is the immuneACCESS table cut down to in-frame rearrangements. Part of the clones is not present; checked against another copy, under half of the missing clones reflect an unresolved V gene, and the others are unexplained. The DNA was the basis for D and trimming; V, J and clone size are from that table. In all, the sample holds approximately 100,000 clones, and roughly 79% of those were seen once. The ten biggest clones cover 3.8% of the sample.

General conclusions and limits of the study: The classifier was reported to diagnose cytomegalovirus status with high specificity and sensitivity in both the original and validation cohorts. Because the 87-base-pair reads could not distinguish some IMGT-functional V segments, including TRBV6-2 and TRBV6-3, those segments were excluded. A later analysis found that most CMV-associated TCR beta chains appeared HLA-restricted, with HLA associations seemingly driven largely by CMV exposure. The earlier analysis of fewer than 750 of the donors excluded fewer than 20 rarely observed V segments, including chromosome 9 orphons, because counts were too low. Sequencing depth was assumed to be roughly uniform across donors in the presence/absence analyses, though that assumption may not hold. HLA typing was unavailable for some donors at each locus, so association tests used only the typed subset. According to a later analysis, parvovirus B19, influenza, CMV and Epstein-Barr virus appeared linked to several top co-occurrence clusters. In an earlier analysis of 587 of the donors, most TCR beta V segments appeared in productive rearrangements about 87% or about 30% of the time, broadly matching IMGT annotations. While some public TCRs were present in many individuals, most TCR sequences turned up only very rarely across donors. According to a later analysis, TCR association rates differed among HLA loci, with DRB1 alleles showing the most associated TCRs and HLA-C alleles showing the fewest. It was suggested by the authors that the approach could potentially be generalized to other disease states and immunological phenotypes. In a later genetic analysis, fewer N-insertions in productive TCRs were reported among donors in an Asian-associated ancestry cluster than the approximately 710-donor mean. When HLA alleles, especially DR and DQ, strongly co-occurred, attributing TCR associations to individual alleles was difficult. A cluster of highly shared sequence variants was judged likely to represent a technical artifact of the sequencing pipeline. For the cohort, immune exposure information was limited to CMV serostatus. At a false discovery rate of 0.05, a later analysis linked about 16,000 TCR beta sequences to specific HLA alleles. An association between a missense DCLRE1C variant and V-gene and J-gene trimming of TCR beta chains was found in a later genetic analysis and replicated in an independent cohort. A further reported finding was that TCR beta sequences accurately predicted the HLA-A and HLA-B alleles for most subjects in the first cohort. In a later analysis, HLA-associated TCR beta chains showed more clonal expansion and lower generation probabilities than non-associated chains that were equally common. The study gave a list of under 200 TCR beta chains associated with cytomegalovirus. Correlated functional status among segregating V segments might be attributable to linkage disequilibrium, but an unknown experimental factor could not be ruled out. Only TCR beta chains were sequenced in this cohort, and the absence of alpha or paired-chain data limited detectable features. A few of the identified cytomegalovirus-associated TCR beta chains were confirmed in vitro to be specific for cytomegalovirus antigens.

The source is a woman aged 40 to 49 in good health and CMV-seronegative. The source material was PBMCs. The chain links TRBV4-1 with TRBJ1-1; the D segment cannot be called with confidence. The CDR3 here reads CASSQARGNSDTEAFF. The nucleotide sequence is TGCGCCAGCAGCCAAGCACGGGGTAATTCGGACACTGAAGCTTTCTTT.